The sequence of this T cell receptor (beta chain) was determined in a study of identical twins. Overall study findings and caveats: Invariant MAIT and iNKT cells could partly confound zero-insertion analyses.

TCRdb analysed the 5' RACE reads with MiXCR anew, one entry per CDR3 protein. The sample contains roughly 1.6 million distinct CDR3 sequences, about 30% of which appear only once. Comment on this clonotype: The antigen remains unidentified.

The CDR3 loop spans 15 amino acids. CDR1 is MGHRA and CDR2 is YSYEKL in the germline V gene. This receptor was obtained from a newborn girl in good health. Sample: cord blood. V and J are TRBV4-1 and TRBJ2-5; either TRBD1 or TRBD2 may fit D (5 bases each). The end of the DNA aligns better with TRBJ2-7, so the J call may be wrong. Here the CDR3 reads CASSPVAPGRDEQYF. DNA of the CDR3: TGCGCCAGCAGCCCGGTGGCCCCGGGACGCGACGAGCAGTACTTC.